The 22 T cell receptor beta chains listed next were all sequenced from one sample in a study of metastatic and nonmetastatic thyroid tumors. None of the patients had undergone any treatment ahead of thyroid surgery. TCRdb reprocessed the PCR reads using MiXCR. Among roughly 38,000 clones, around 20% were seen once, and the ten largest hold around 19%. Sequenced: blood. The receptors were sampled from a female donor with papillary thyroid cancer or a benign thyroid nodule (not recorded which). Some clones in this sample may be carry-over from other donors' samples.

There are many counts of this clone. The identical CDR3 is also encoded by other nucleotide sequences in the sample. The chain employs TRBV18 and TRBJ2-2; 7 bases fit TRBD1. The CDR3 has 15 residues. Trimming removed 3 bases from V and 3 bases from J; junction bases left unmatched: 4. Germline CDR1 reads KGHSH; CDR2 reads LQKENI. CDR3 in DNA: TGTGCCAGCTCACCGGGGGACAGTTACACCGGGGAGCTGTTTTTT. As protein: CASSPGDSYTGELFF.

This clone was counted at least ten times. At the DNA level, this CDR3 is encoded by other sequences in the same sample as well. The rearrangement joins TRBV18 to TRBJ2-6; the D is unclear. The germline CDR1 and CDR2 sequences are KGHSH and LQKENI. The CDR3 has 16 amino acids. V shed 2 bases and J shed 4 bases, with 12 bases lying between them. As DNA, the CDR3 is TGTGCCAGCTCACCAAGACGGATCTCGGGGGCCAACGTCCTGACTTTC. Translating gives CASSPRRISGANVLTF.

This clone was detected ten times or more. The chain recombines TRBV2 with TRBJ1-1; the D is unclear. The CDR3 has 13 amino acids. Germline values: CDR1 SNHLY, CDR2 FYNNEI. V was pared by 2 bases and J by 5 bases, with 9 bases between. For the CDR3, the DNA is TGTGCCAGCAGTGAAAATGGGGATACTGAAGCTTTCTTT. It codes for CASSENGDTEAFF.

This clone occurred once. V and J are TRBV4-1 and TRBJ1-4, with D unresolved. Germline V gene lookup returns CDR1 MGHRA and CDR2 YSYEKL. The ends were cut back, 1 base at V and 2 bases at J, with 5 bases in the middle. This CDR3 has 14 residues. The CDR3 sequence is CASSQAGTNEKLFF. The CDR3 nucleotides read TGCGCCAGCAGCCAAGCCGGGACTAATGAAAAACTGTTTTTT.

The J gene is TRBJ2-7, the V gene TRBV7-9; no firm D call. Trimming removed 5 bases at V and 0 bases at J, with 14 bases between. Germline V gene data show CDR1 as SEHNR and CDR2 as FQNEAQ (reference sequence). The CDR3 spans 15 residues. DNA of the CDR3: TGTGCCAGCAGCCCTCTGTCGGAAAGCTCCTACGAGCAGTACTTC. Protein sequence: CASSPLSESSYEQYF.

This clone was detected many times. This sequence joins TRBV20-1 and TRBJ1-5, with D tentatively TRBD1 (5 bases). Deletions cut 3 bases from V and 1 base from J, with 13 bases between. The CDR3 has 15 residues. The germline V gene encodes CDR1 DFQATT and CDR2 SNEGSKA (reference sequence). CDR3 amino acids: CSASDAGGSNQPQHF. CDR3 DNA: TGCAGTGCTAGTGATGCGGGGGGGAGCAATCAGCCCCAGCATTTT.

The rearrangement links TRBV7-3 to TRBJ2-2, with D possibly being TRBD2 (6 bases). Germline CDR1 reads SGHTA; CDR2 reads FQGTGA. Trimming shortened V by 4 bases and J by 5 bases, and 17 bases separated the two germline ends. The CDR3 runs 16 residues. The CDR3 region has the DNA TGTGCCAGCAGCTCCCTACCGGGAGTTGAAACCGGGGAGCTGTTTTTT. It specifies CASSSLPGVETGELFF.

Comments on this clone: One end of the junction is discordant with germline, which a read error may explain. CDR3 sequence reads: CSALVGGSTDTRYF. DNA of the CDR3: TGCAGTGCCCTTGTGGGTGGCAGCACAGATACGCGGTATTTT. The chain has TRBV20-1 and TRBJ2-3; no clear D. In germline, CDR1 is DFQATT, CDR2 SNEGSKA (reference sequence). The CDR3 totals 14 residues.

This chain links TRBV4-2 with TRBJ2-7; unclear D gene. V gave up 4 bases and J gave up 4 bases, with 23 bases separating them. The CDR3 loop spans 17 amino acids. The germline V gene has CDR1 LGHNA and CDR2 YNFKEQ. The CDR3 DNA reads TGTGCCAGCAGCCGAGCCGATTTTTCAGGCGGCTTTTACGAGCAGTACTTC. Amino acids: CASSRADFSGGFYEQYF.

The table lists this clone with many counts. The sample contains more than one DNA sequence encoding this CDR3. The chain couples TRBV20-1 to TRBJ2-7; 10 bases are a match to TRBD2. Germline trimming cut 3 bases from V and 3 bases from J; bases unmatched to any gene: 11. This CDR3 contains 16 residues. The germline V gene encodes CDR1 DFQATT and CDR2 SNEGSKA (reference sequence). CDR3 protein: CSASGTSAIDVYEQYF. CDR3 DNA: TGCAGTGCTAGTGGGACTAGCGCGATAGACGTCTACGAGCAGTACTTC.

This clone was seen many times. This chain connects TRBV28 to TRBJ1-1, with 10 bases identical to TRBD1. In germline, CDR1 is MDHEN, CDR2 SYDVKM. The CDR3 is made up of 14 amino acids. The V segment lost 6 bases and the J segment 3 bases; nucleotides outside the gene matches: 4. CDR3 sequence reads: CASRDGTGDTEAFF. DNA for the CDR3: TGTGCCAGCAGGGACGGGACAGGGGACACTGAAGCTTTCTTT.

V and J are TRBV7-9 and TRBJ1-3, with D hard to call. The germline CDR1 and CDR2 sequences are SEHNR and FQNEAQ (reference sequence). V lost 0 bases and J lost 2, with 8 bases in between. The CDR3 totals 15 residues. CDR3 coding DNA: TGTGCCAGCAGCTTAGCAGGGCAGCCTGGAAACACCATATATTTT. Residues: CASSLAGQPGNTIYF.

Notes on this clone: An end of the junction differs from the germline gene, which may be a read error. The rearrangement uses TRBV4-1 and TRBJ2-7, with 12 bases matching TRBD2. This CDR3 region has 15 residues. The V gene's germline CDR1 is MGHRA and CDR2 YSYEKL. CDR3 in DNA: TGCGCCGGCAGCAGCCTAGCGGGAGGGTCCGCCGAGCAGTACTTC. Translated, it gives CAGSSLAGGSAEQYF.

Comments on this clone: The junction differs from germline at one of its ends, possibly a read error. V and J are TRBV6-1 and TRBJ1-5, with a tentative D call TRBD1 (5 bases). Germline lookup yields CDR1 MNHNS and CDR2 SASEGT. This CDR3 is built from 16 residues. The CDR3 DNA reads TGTGCCAGTAGTGAAACTCCAGGGCACGGCAATCAGCCCCAGCATTTT. It codes for CASSETPGHGNQPQHF.

This clone came up many times. The chain links TRBV19 to TRBJ2-3, with D unresolved. Germline assignment: CDR1 LNHDA and CDR2 SQIVND (reference sequence). There are 11 residues in the CDR3. V lost 3 bases and J lost 5, with 3 bases in between. The CDR3 nucleotides are TGTGCCAGTAGTATTTTAGATACGCAGTATTTT. Its protein is CASSILDTQYF.

This clone has a count of ten or more. V usage is TRBV24-1 and J usage is TRBJ2-1; TRBD2 matches at 8 bases. CDR1 is KGHDR, CDR2 SFDVKD, per germline. V lost 2 bases to trimming and J lost 5 bases; unmatched junction nucleotides: 7. This CDR3 is 16 amino acids long. This chain's CDR3 is CATSDSGTRHHNEQFF. In nucleotides, the CDR3 is TGTGCCACCAGTGATTCCGGGACTAGGCATCACAATGAGCAGTTCTTC.

Notes on this clone: The junction and the germline gene differ at one end; a read error may be behind it. Here the CDR3 reads CIADRGLRFYEQYF. The CDR3 bases are TGCATTGCTGACCGGGGACTACGATTCTACGAGCAGTACTTC. The rearrangement uses TRBV20-1 and TRBJ2-7; 7 positions agree with TRBD2. The germline V gene encodes CDR1 DFQATT and CDR2 SNEGSKA (reference sequence). The CDR3 contains 14 residues.

The chain joins TRBV20-1 to TRBJ2-5; 9 bases align to TRBD2. Germline lookup yields CDR1 DFQATT and CDR2 SNEGSKA (reference sequence). With 3 bases clipped from V and 1 base from J, the junction kept 12 bases outside the gene matches. The CDR3 extends over 17 amino acids. CDR3 protein: CSASPGTGGRAQETQYF. In DNA form, the CDR3 reads TGCAGTGCTAGCCCAGGGACTGGCGGGAGGGCCCAAGAGACCCAGTACTTC.

The table lists this clone with many counts. The V and J genes are TRBV14 and TRBJ1-2; maybe TRBD1 (6 bases). The CDR3 is 16 residues long. V was pared by 2 bases and J by 4 bases, with 17 bases between. Germline V gene lookup returns CDR1 SGHDN and CDR2 FVKESK. The CDR3 DNA sequence: TGTGCCAGCAGCCAAACGCTCGGACAGACTTTCTATGGCTACACCTTC. Translated: CASSQTLGQTFYGYTF.

This clone occurred many times. The gene calls are TRBV5-1 and TRBJ1-2; no clear D. V shed 5 bases and J shed 6 bases, with 14 bases lying between them. The CDR3 extends over 13 amino acids. CDR1 and CDR2 from the germline V gene are SGHRS and YFSETQ. In DNA, the CDR3 is TGCGCCAGCAGGCCCGCGGCATCGGATGGCTACACCTTC. Its translation is CASRPAASDGYTF. Drawing the rest from reference TRBV5-1 and TRBJ1-2, the complete variable domain is KAGVTQTPRYLIKTRGQQVTLSCSPISGHRSVSWYQQTPGQGLQFLFEYFSETQRNKGNFPGRFSGRQFSNSRSEMNVSTLELGDSALYLCASRPAASDGYTFGSGTRLTVV.

This clone was seen a few times. A much larger clone sits a single nucleotide away, making a read error possible. Other DNA variants within this sample encode the same CDR3. The CDR3 is CASSQGVHTVNTEAFF. As DNA, the CDR3 is TGTGCCAGCAGCCAAGGAGTACACACTGTGAACACTGAAGCTTTCTTT. The rearrangement links TRBV4-2 to TRBJ1-1, with unresolved D. The germline V gene has CDR1 LGHNA and CDR2 YNFKEQ. The germline V and J ends were trimmed by 1 base and 0 bases, with 12 bases remaining between them. CDR3 size: 16 residues.

This clone was counted many times. The junction departs from the called germline gene at one end, perhaps through a read error. The J gene is TRBJ1-2, the V gene TRBV4-3, with D uncertain. This CDR3 has 16 amino acids. CDR1 is LGHNA and CDR2 is YSLEER in the germline V gene. CDR3 in amino acids: CASSEEPSGSAGGYTF. As DNA, the CDR3 is TGCGCCAGCAGCGAAGAACCCAGCGGGAGCGCCGGAGGCTACACCTTC.